This T cell receptor beta chain originates from a study of immune heterogeneity within non-small cell lung tumors. Findings of the study overall: Across individual patients, the high-frequency T-cell receptor beta clonotypes were largely distinct. Significant yet moderate, the positive correlation between local T-cell clonality and local tumor mutational burden reached an R of about 0.32.

TCR beta CDR3 amplification used multiplex PCR with 32 V and 13 J primers. MiXCR was run by TCRdb on the multiplex PCR reads, yielding one entry per CDR3 protein. The table has thousands of distinct CDR3 sequences, approximately 22% seen once. With respect to this clonotype: The antigen remains unidentified. At one of its ends the junction is not consistent with the germline gene, which may arise from a read error.

This CDR3 spans 14 amino acids. Per germline, CDR1 MNHNS and CDR2 SASEGT. Samples each supplied around 640 ng of bulk tumor genomic DNA as template. Spaced far apart, several biopsies were taken from each primary tumor during surgery. Curative surgery was performed on patients who had untreated, newly diagnosed non-small cell lung cancer. The source is a man between 65 and 85 years old with non-small cell lung cancer. V gene TRBV6-1 combines with J gene TRBJ1-3, with 7 bases lining up with TRBD1. The specimen was lung tumor tissue. The CDR3 here is CASSTTGLRNTVYF. CDR3 DNA sequence: TGTGCCAGCAGTACGACAGGGTTAAGAAACACCGTATATTTT.